The 19 T cell receptor beta chains below all came from one sample that was sequenced in a study of spatial heterogeneity in lung cancer. Findings and caveats of the study: Counts that tracked tumor mutation counts were those of expanded intratumoral alpha and beta TCRs.

TCRdb ran MiXCR on the 5' RACE reads and lists one entry per CDR3 protein. The profile shows over 15,000 distinct CDR3 sequences, roughly 9% of them singletons. The time point denotes: sample taken at primary tumor resection. These TCRs are of unknown antigen specificity. The sample was lung tumor tissue, taken at surgery. The receptors shown here come from a female donor with early-stage non-small cell lung cancer.

As for this clonotype: In a library made to pick up alpha chains, this beta chain is a stray read with a size that means little. The gene calls are TRBV4-1 and TRBJ1-6; 9 nucleotides align to TRBD1. CDR1 and CDR2 (germline): MGHRA, YSYEKL. V gave up 1 base and J gave up 7 bases; unmatched junction bases: 5. The CDR3 totals 16 residues. CDR3 in amino acids: CASSQVNRGPNSPLHF. The DNA for the CDR3 is TGCGCCAGCAGCCAAGTAAACAGGGGGCCGAATTCACCCCTCCACTTT.

This clonotype was picked up one time. A single base separates this from a much larger clone, so it may be a read error. The library was built for alpha chains, so this beta chain is an off-target read and its size means little. The J gene is TRBJ1-4, the V gene TRBV28, with 7 bases aligning to TRBD1. CDR1 and CDR2 (germline): MDHEN, SYDVKM. The length of the CDR3 is 11 residues. The CDR3 region has the DNA TGTGCCAGCAGACTACAGGGGAAAATGTATTTT. As protein: CASRLQGKMYF. The full variable domain, in which reference TRBV28 and TRBJ1-4 provide the parts outside the CDR3, is DVKVTQSSRYLVKRTGEKVFLECVQDMDHENMFWYRQDPGLGLRLIYFSYDVKMKEKGDIPEGYSVSREKKERFSLILESASTNQTSMYLCASRLQGKMYFGSGTQLSVL.

This clonotype was detected once. The library was prepared for alpha chains; this beta chain is a stray read, so its frequency means little. The V call is TRBV4-3, the J call TRBJ1-2, with D possibly being TRBD1 (6 bases). With 2 bases removed from V and 9 bases from J, the gap between germline ends came to 19 bases. The CDR3 consists of 15 residues. Per germline, CDR1 LGHNA and CDR2 YSLEER. The CDR3 nucleotides are TGCGCCAGCAGCCAATCAGGCGGGGGGACAAACAGCTACACCTTC. This sequence encodes CASSQSGGGTNSYTF.

As for this clonotype: Since the library was made to target alpha chains, this beta chain is a stray read and its abundance is not meaningful. The chain links TRBV7-9 to TRBJ2-7; D remains ambiguous. The CDR3 runs to 16 residues. V dropped 1 base and J dropped 0 bases, with 13 bases sitting between them. The V gene's germline CDR1 is SEHNR and CDR2 FQNEAQ (reference sequence). The CDR3 coding sequence is TGTGCCAGCAGCTTAGGAGGTCATATCAGCTCCTACGAGCAGTACTTC. This translates into CASSLGGHISSYEQYF. The full variable domain, rest sourced from reference TRBV7-9 and TRBJ2-7, is DTGVSQNPRHKITKRGQNVTFRCDPISEHNRLYWYRQTLGQGPEFLTYFQNEAQLEKSRLLSDRFSAERPKGSFSTLEIQRTEQGDSAMYLCASSLGGHISSYEQYFGPGTRLTVT.

Regarding this clonotype: Its ends do not fully match the called genes, so a read error is possible. A library made for alpha chains picked up this beta chain off target, so its size means little. This chain links TRBV20-1 with TRBJ2-7, with TRBD2 matching over 11 bases. The length of the CDR3 is 13 residues. CDR1 and CDR2 from the germline V gene are DFQATT and SNEGSKA (reference sequence). This CDR3 reads CSAREGTSGPGGF. The CDR3 region has the DNA TGCAGTGCTAGAGAAGGGACTAGCGGTCCCGGTGGATTC.

This clonotype was seen only a few times. This beta chain is off target for a library built for alpha chains, so its abundance means little. This chain connects TRBV2 to TRBJ1-1; TRBD1 is a possible D gene (5 bases). CDR1 is SNHLY and CDR2 is FYNNEI in the germline V gene. Trimming shortened V by 3 bases and J by 9 bases, and 14 bases separated the two germline ends. The CDR3 totals 13 residues. The DNA for the CDR3 is TGTGCCAGCAGTGATCAGCTGGGGGAGAAAGCTTTCTTT. Protein product: CASSDQLGEKAFF. The full variable domain, with the rest looked up from reference TRBV2 and TRBJ1-1, is EPEVTQTPSHQVTQMGQEVILRCVPISNHLYFYWYRQILGQKVEFLVSFYNNEISEKSEIFDDQFSVERPDGSNFTLKIRSTKLEDSAMYFCASSDQLGEKAFFGQGTRLTVV.

This clonotype was recorded many times. This beta chain represents an off-target read in a library built for alpha chains; its size is of limited meaning. Written as DNA, the CDR3 is TGTGCCAGCAGCGGCGGGCCCCAGAATAATTCACCCCTCCACTTT. Protein sequence: CASSGGPQNNSPLHF. The chain uses TRBV5-5 and TRBJ1-6, with D uncertain. CDR1 and CDR2 (germline): SGHKS, YYEKEE (reference sequence). Between the trimmed V and J ends, which lost 4 bases and 5 bases, there was a span of 13 bases. The CDR3 consists of 15 residues.

About this clonotype: Little can be read into the size of this beta chain, an off-target read in a library designed for alpha chains. This chain connects TRBV27 to TRBJ2-3; D uncertain. V dropped 5 bases and J dropped 2 bases, with 8 bases sitting between them. This CDR3 is 13 amino acids long. Germline loops: CDR1 MNHEY, CDR2 SMNVEV (reference sequence). The CDR3 reads CASSPHNTDTQYF. The CDR3 DNA sequence: TGTGCCAGCAGTCCCCACAACACAGATACGCAGTATTTT.

This clonotype was found many times. This beta chain turned up in a library designed for alpha chains; as an off-target read, its abundance says little. The chain has TRBV6-5 and TRBJ2-5; perhaps TRBD1 as D (5 bases). The CDR3 has 14 residues. V was shortened by 3 bases and J by 1 base, with 9 bases between the two germline ends. CDR1 and CDR2 (germline): MNHEY, SVGAGI. DNA of the CDR3: TGTGCCAGCAGTTATAGACAGAGCCAAGAGACCCAGTACTTC. Protein sequence: CASSYRQSQETQYF.

This clonotype was observed a few times. For a library built for alpha chains, this beta chain is a stray read; little rests on its size. This sequence joins TRBV12-3 or TRBV12-4 and TRBJ1-1; 9 nucleotides align to TRBD1. V lost 5 bases, J lost 4 bases, and 11 bases stayed unmatched. The CDR3 loop spans 16 amino acids. CDR3 region: CASSHPGQGIGTEAFF. The CDR3, as DNA: TGTGCCAGCAGTCACCCGGGACAGGGTATTGGCACTGAAGCTTTCTTT.

For this clonotype: Because this beta chain is a stray read in a library intended to capture alpha chains, its abundance should not be given much weight. J is TRBJ2-7 and V is TRBV10-3; TRBD2 aligns across 14 bases. Germline assignment: CDR1 ENHRY and CDR2 SYGVKD. CDR3 length equals 13 residues. Losses at the gene ends were 6 bases for V and 5 bases for J; bases not matched to a gene: 0. CDR3 amino acids: CAIRGLAGDEQYF. CDR3 in DNA: TGTGCCATCAGGGGACTAGCGGGGGACGAGCAGTACTTC.

This clonotype was counted many times. This beta chain came through as a stray read in a library set up for alpha chains, and its size says little. This chain uses TRBV7-2 with TRBJ2-2; 7 bases fit TRBD1. Germline CDR1 is SGHTA and CDR2 is FQGNSA. V shed 5 bases, J shed 0 bases, and the junction held 6 bases outside the gene matches. The CDR3 has 16 residues. The chain's CDR3 is CASSPGTVTNTGELFF. DNA of the CDR3: TGTGCCAGCAGCCCCGGGACAGTTACGAACACCGGGGAGCTGTTTTTT.

By its share, this clonotype is medium-sized (0.01 to 0.1%). A library prepared for alpha chains yielded this beta chain as an off-target read; its size is of little meaning. This rearrangement joins TRBV10-2 to TRBJ2-5; the D gene could be TRBD1 or TRBD2 (6 bases each). This CDR3 is 16 amino acids long. With 3 bases removed from V and 1 base from J, the gap between germline ends came to 15 bases. The germline CDR1 and CDR2 sequences are WSHSY and SAAADI. The CDR3 is CASSDGGGGTQETQYF. The CDR3 DNA follows: TGCGCCAGCAGTGACGGAGGAGGGGGGACCCAAGAGACCCAGTACTTC.

Note on this clonotype: A single base separates this from a much larger clone, so it may be a read error. This beta chain represents an off-target read in a library built for alpha chains; its size is of limited meaning. The V gene is TRBV5-1, the J gene TRBJ2-7; weak D call: TRBD2 (6 bases). This CDR3 has 14 residues. From germline, CDR1 is SGHRS and CDR2 YFSETQ. Trimming left V 2 bases short and J 4 bases short, with 13 bases between. The CDR3, as DNA: TGCGCCAGCAGCTTAGAGGCGGGGTGGTACGAGCAGTACTTC. This gives the protein CASSLEAGWYEQYF.

As for this clonotype: This beta chain turned up in a library designed for alpha chains; as an off-target read, its abundance says little. The chain employs TRBV19 and TRBJ2-3; D gene ambiguous. The CDR3 runs 14 residues. The V and J ends lost 0 bases and 2 bases respectively, with 6 bases between them. Germline V gene data show CDR1 as LNHDA and CDR2 as SQIVND (reference sequence). CDR3 nucleotide sequence: TGTGCCAGTAGTATAGATCGGAACACAGATACGCAGTATTTT. Protein: CASSIDRNTDTQYF. The variable domain in full, completed from reference TRBV19 and TRBJ2-3, reads DGGITQSPKYLFRKEGQNVTLSCEQNLNHDAMYWYRQDPGQGLRLIYYSQIVNDFQKGDIAEGYSVSREKKESFPLTVTSAQKNPTAFYLCASSIDRNTDTQYFGPGTRLTVL.

This clonotype was counted ten times or more. Because this beta chain is a stray read in a library intended to capture alpha chains, its abundance should not be given much weight. The CDR3 here is CASRPVTGNTEAFF. DNA for the CDR3: TGTGCCAGCAGACCTGTTACAGGGAACACTGAAGCTTTCTTT. V gene TRBV6-5 combines with J gene TRBJ1-1; a weak D match, TRBD1 (5 bases). Germline V gene data show CDR1 as MNHEY and CDR2 as SVGAGI. The CDR3 has 14 amino acids. V gave up 6 bases and J gave up 1 base, with 12 bases separating them.

This clonotype was detected only a few times. With the library built for alpha chains, this beta chain is off target and its frequency is not meaningful. The J gene is TRBJ2-4, the V gene TRBV5-1; no reliable D call. In germline, CDR1 is SGHRS, CDR2 YFSETQ. Trimming removed 3 bases at V and 0 bases at J, with 10 bases between. The CDR3 is 15 amino acids. The CDR3 coding sequence is TGCGCCAGCAGCTGGAATACCCAAGCCAAAAACATTCAGTACTTC. This encodes CASSWNTQAKNIQYF. The entire variable domain, with the rest obtained from reference TRBV5-1 and TRBJ2-4, is as follows: KAGVTQTPRYLIKTRGQQVTLSCSPISGHRSVSWYQQTPGQGLQFLFEYFSETQRNKGNFPGRFSGRQFSNSRSEMNVSTLELGDSALYLCASSWNTQAKNIQYFGAGTRLSVL.

To note about this clonotype: This beta chain slipped into a library made for alpha chains as a stray read, so its size is not meaningful. The V gene is TRBV19, the J gene TRBJ2-1; 7 bases align to TRBD2. With V trimmed by 4 bases and J by 8 bases, 11 bases remained unmatched. This CDR3 is 15 amino acids long. Germline assignment: CDR1 LNHDA and CDR2 SQIVND (reference sequence). The CDR3 spells CASSSTSAGSDEQFF. CDR3 coding DNA: TGTGCCAGTAGTAGTACTAGCGCGGGGTCGGATGAGCAGTTCTTC.

The table lists this clonotype with many counts. The library was built for alpha chains, so this beta chain is an off-target read and its size means little. The CDR3 coding sequence is TGTGCCAGTAGTCCTCTAGGACAGATGGGGAATCAGCCCCAGCATTTT. Translating it yields CASSPLGQMGNQPQHF. This chain links TRBV19 with TRBJ1-5; a weak D match, TRBD1 (6 bases). The CDR3 is 16 amino acids. Deletions cut 5 bases from V and 4 bases from J, with 18 bases between. Germline V gene sequence: CDR1 LNHDA, CDR2 SQIVND (reference sequence).